This T cell receptor beta chain stems from a study of vaccination and CD4 T cells after COVID-19. Looking at the study overall: Stimulation of cells relied on overlapping spike peptides derived from SARS-CoV-2, HCoV-NL63, HCoV-OC43 and HCoV-229E. Study results and caveats: For SARS-CoV-2-reactive clonotypes, the median went from roughly 21 to 40, a nonsignificant increase.

To note about this clonotype: The antigen is undetermined.

Treatment of the sample: roughly 10-day PBMC culture with coronavirus spike peptide pools or control peptides (ViraFEST assay). CDR3 size: 16 residues. The V and J ends lost 6 bases and 5 bases, in that order; junction bases with no gene match: 14. Oncomine TCR Beta short-read sequencing was applied to DNA from cultured CD4+ T cells. TCRdb fed the PCR reads into MiXCR, producing one record per CDR3 protein. The repertoire has more than 15,000 distinct CDR3 sequences, about two fifths of them found once; the top ten carry around 13%. This sequence joins TRBV12-3 or TRBV12-4 and TRBJ1-1; 8 bases are shared with TRBD1. This TCR was recovered from a human donor who had recovered from COVID-19. Material for sequencing was CD4+ T cells from blood, cultured in vitro. CDR3 DNA: TGTGCCAGCAGCCCCACGGCAGGGGGCGGGAGGACTGAAGCTTTCTTT. This gives the protein CASSPTAGGGRTEAFF.